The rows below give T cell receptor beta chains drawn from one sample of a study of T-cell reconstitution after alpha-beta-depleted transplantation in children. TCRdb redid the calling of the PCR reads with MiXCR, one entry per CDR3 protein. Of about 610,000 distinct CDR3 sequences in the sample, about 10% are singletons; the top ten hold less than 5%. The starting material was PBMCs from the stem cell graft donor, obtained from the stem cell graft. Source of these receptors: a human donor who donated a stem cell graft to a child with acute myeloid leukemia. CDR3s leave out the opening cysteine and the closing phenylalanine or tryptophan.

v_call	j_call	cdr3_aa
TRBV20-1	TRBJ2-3	SARGRQYTDTQY
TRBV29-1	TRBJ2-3	SVDWGTGTDTQY
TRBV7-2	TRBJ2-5	ASSPPGADQETQY
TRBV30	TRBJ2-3	AWSPDGHSTDTQY
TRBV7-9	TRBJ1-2	ASSQRQVYYGYT
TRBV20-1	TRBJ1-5	SARYEGLSNQPQH
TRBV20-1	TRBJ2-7	SAPLAGAAYEQY
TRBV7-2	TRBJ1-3	ASSSHRTGNTIY
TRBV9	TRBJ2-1	ASSVGGSLNEQF
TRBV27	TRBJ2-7	ASQTGPYEQY
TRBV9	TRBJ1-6	ASSNVLGVDNSPLH
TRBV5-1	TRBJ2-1	ASSWSASGSSEQF
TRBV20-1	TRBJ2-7	SASGVGAYEQY
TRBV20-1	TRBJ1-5	GLGQGGIGSNQPQH
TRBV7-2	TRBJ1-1	ASSTLAGNTEAF
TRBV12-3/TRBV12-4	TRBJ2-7	ASSSRESGYEQY
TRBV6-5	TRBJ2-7	ATFSGAGAEEQY
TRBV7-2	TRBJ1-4	ASSRNTGGDEKLF
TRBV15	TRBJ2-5	ATSRAGELQETQY
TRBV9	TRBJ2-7	ASSVGTGGPYEQY
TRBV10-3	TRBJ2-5	AISGGRESGETQY
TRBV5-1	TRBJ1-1	ASSPWTDHTEAF
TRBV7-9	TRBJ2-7	ASNPRDRPYEQY
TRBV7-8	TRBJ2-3	ASSLLPSLTDTQY
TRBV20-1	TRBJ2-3	SAPLLSVSTDTQY
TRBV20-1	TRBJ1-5	SARQGGFNQPQH
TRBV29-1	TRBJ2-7	SVRPWGDEQY
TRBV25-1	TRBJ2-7	ASSGFHEQY
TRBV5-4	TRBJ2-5	ASSLDSPGTQY
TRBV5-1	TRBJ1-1	ASSPTGPTEAF
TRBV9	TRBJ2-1	ASSPSGTTLKYEQF
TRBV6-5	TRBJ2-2	ASSGPTGELF
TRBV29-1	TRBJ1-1	SVEGWGRDTEAF
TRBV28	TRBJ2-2	ASYSLLGGHNTGELF
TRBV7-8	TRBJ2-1	ASSLGRGSPSYNEQF
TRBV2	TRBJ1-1	ASNVILGRTGSDTEAF
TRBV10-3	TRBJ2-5	AARSGTKETQY
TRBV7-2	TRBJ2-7	ASSLGFGGVTYEQY